This TCR beta chain was sequenced during a study of beta chain features in type 1 diabetes. Study-level background: Across the samples, some 99 million sorted cells were examined in total. Whole-study findings and limits: Individuals with type 1 diabetes displayed fewer insertions and more deletions at VDJ junctions. When Type 1 diabetes patients were examined, their TCRB CDR3s proved moderately but significantly shorter in all four CD4+ subsets.

This clone was detected a few times. Its antigen is still unknown. The CDR3 spans 14 residues. The germline V gene has CDR1 SGHTA and CDR2 FQGNSA. Trimming removed 1 base at V and 3 bases at J, with 7 bases between. Sorting that relied on CD45RO/CCR7/CD25/CD127/CD95/CD27 yielded CD4+ naive, central memory, regulatory and stem cell-like memory cells. The investigators reverse transcribed all of the isolated RNA, so they sequenced expressed TCRB transcripts. TCRdb keeps only in-frame clones here, not all; method: immunoSEQ multiplex PCR. The sample consists of 600,000 or so clones, more than 13% of them appearing once.

The sequenced material came from naive CD4+ T cells from blood. This TCR came from a man aged 18 to 30 with type 1 diabetes. The V call is TRBV7-2, the J call TRBJ1-3; no definite D call. The CDR3 sequence is CASSLGRVGNTIYF. The CDR3 DNA sequence: TGTGCCAGCAGCTTAGGGAGGGTTGGAAACACCATATATTTT.